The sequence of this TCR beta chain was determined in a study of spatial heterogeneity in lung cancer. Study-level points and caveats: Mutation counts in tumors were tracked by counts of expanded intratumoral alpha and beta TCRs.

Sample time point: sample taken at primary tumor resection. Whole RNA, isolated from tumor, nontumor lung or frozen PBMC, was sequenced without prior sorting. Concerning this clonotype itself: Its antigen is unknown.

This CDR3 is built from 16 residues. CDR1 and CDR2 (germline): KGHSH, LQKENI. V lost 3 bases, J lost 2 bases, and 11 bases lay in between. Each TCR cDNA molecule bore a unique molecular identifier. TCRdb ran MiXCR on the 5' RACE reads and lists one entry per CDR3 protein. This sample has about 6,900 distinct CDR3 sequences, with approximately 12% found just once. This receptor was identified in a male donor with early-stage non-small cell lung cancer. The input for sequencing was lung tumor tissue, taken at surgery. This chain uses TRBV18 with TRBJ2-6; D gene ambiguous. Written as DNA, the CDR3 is TGTGCCAGCTCACCGAATGCTGGCCCTGGGGCCAACGTCCTGACTTTC. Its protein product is CASSPNAGPGANVLTF.